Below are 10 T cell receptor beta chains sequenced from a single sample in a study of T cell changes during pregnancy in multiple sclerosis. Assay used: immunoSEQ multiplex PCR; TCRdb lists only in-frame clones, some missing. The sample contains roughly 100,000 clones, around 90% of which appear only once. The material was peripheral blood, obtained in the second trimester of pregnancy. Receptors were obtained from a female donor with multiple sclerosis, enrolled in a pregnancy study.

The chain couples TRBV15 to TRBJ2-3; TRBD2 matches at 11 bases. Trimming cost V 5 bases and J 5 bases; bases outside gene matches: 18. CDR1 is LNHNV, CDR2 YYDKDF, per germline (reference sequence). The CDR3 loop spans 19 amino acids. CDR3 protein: CATSGRGGLAGGRGDTQYF. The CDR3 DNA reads TGTGCCACCAGCGGCCGAGGGGGATTAGCGGGAGGGAGGGGAGATACGCAGTATTTT.

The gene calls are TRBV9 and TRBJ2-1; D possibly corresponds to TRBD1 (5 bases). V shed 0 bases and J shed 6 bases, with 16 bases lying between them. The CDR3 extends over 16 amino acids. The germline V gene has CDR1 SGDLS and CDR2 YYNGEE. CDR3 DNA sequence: TGTGCCAGCAGCGTAGGGGGCGCGGTTAGGGGCAATGAGCAGTTCTTC. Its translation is CASSVGGAVRGNEQFF.

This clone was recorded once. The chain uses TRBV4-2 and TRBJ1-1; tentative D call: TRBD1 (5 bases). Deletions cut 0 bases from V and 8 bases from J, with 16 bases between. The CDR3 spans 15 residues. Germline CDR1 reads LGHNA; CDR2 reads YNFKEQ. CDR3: CASSQDPVGDGEAFF. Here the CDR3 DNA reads TGTGCCAGCAGCCAAGATCCGGTAGGGGATGGCGAAGCTTTCTTT.

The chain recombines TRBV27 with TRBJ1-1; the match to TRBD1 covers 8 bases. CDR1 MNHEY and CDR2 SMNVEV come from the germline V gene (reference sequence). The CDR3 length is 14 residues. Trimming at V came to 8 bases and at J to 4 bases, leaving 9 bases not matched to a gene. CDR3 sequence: CASLTGTGGTEAFF. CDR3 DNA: TGTGCCAGCCTTACCGGGACAGGAGGCACTGAAGCTTTCTTT.

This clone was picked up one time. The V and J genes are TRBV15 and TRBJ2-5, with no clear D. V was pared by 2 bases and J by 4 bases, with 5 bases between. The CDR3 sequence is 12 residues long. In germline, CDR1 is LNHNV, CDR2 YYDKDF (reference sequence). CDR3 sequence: CATSRTSETQYF. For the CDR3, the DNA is TGTGCCACCAGCAGAACTTCAGAGACCCAGTACTTC.

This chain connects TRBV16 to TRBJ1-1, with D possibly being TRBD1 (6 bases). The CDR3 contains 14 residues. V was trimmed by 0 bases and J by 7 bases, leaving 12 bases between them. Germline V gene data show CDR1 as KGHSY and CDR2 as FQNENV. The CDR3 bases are TGTGCCAGCAGCCAATCGGGGGCAACGATTGAAGCTTTCTTT. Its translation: CASSQSGATIEAFF.

The CDR3: CASSPQREGLYNEQFF. The CDR3 DNA is TGTGCCAGCTCACCCCAGCGGGAGGGCCTGTACAATGAGCAGTTCTTC. The J gene is TRBJ2-1, the V gene TRBV18, with TRBD2 identical over 10 bases. The CDR3 has 16 residues. Germline lookup yields CDR1 KGHSH and CDR2 LQKENI. V gave up 3 bases and J gave up 4 bases; unmatched junction bases: 6.

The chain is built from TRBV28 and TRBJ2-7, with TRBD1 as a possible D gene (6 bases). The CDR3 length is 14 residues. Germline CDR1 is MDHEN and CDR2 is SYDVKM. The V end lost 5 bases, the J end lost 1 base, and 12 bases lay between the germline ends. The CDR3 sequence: CASSIGQYSYEQYF. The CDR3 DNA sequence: TGTGCCAGCAGTATTGGACAGTATTCCTACGAGCAGTACTTC.

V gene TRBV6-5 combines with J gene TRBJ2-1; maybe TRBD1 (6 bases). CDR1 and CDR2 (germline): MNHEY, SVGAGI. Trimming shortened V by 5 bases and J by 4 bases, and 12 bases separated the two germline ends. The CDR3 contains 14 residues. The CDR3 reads CASSKRTEYNEQFF. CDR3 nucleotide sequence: TGTGCCAGCAGTAAGCGGACAGAATACAATGAGCAGTTCTTC.

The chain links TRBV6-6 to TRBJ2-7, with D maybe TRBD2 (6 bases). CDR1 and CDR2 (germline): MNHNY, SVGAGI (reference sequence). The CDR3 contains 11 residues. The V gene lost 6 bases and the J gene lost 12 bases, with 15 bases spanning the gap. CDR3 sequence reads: CASSLALLLYF. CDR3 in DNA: TGTGCCAGCAGCCTAGCGCTCCTTCTGTACTTC.